This T cell receptor beta chain was captured in a study of blood T cell repertoires in COVID-19. Produced via immunoSEQ multiplex PCR; TCRdb's table is partial and in-frame only. The table shows under 130,000 clones, with roughly 82% occurring only once. V shed 3 bases and J shed 6 bases, with 15 bases lying between them. Per germline, CDR1 LNHDA and CDR2 SQIVND (reference sequence). There are 14 residues in the CDR3. The origin of this receptor is a human donor in a cohort sampled during active COVID-19. This chain links TRBV19 with TRBJ2-7, with a tentative D call TRBD1 (6 bases). Sequenced: peripheral blood. CDR3 amino acids: CASSIVGPGVEQYF. In nucleotides, the CDR3 is TGTGCCAGTAGTATTGTGGGACCAGGGGTCGAGCAGTACTTC.